Listed here are 8 T cell receptor beta chains from one sample, sequenced in a study of T cells after yellow fever vaccination (dated by TCRdb to the late 2010s). The library was generated by 5' RACE. The instrument given in TCRdb is Illumina HiSeq 2500. Clones were called with MiXCR by TCRdb after fastp trimmed the public reads at Q25, and only in-frame beta chains were retained. CDR3 protein sequences are deduplicated, and each keeps its most common genes and DNA. The table for this sample lists 110,000 or so distinct CDR3 sequences; approximately 7.1% of them were counted only once. The top ten hold 2.5% to 3.5% of the sample. Explained via the paper, the treatment or condition label denotes: live attenuated yellow fever vaccine strain. Sequences were derived from CD4+ T cells sorted from PBMCs, sampled roughly seven weeks after the first yellow fever vaccination. The receptors originated from a man between 18 and 35 years old who received the YFV17D yellow fever vaccine.

This clonotype was recorded at least ten times. V gene TRBV28 combines with J gene TRBJ2-3; TRBD2 matches 7 bases. The CDR3 spans 14 residues. Per germline, CDR1 MDHEN and CDR2 SYDVKM. The ends lost 4 bases at V and 8 bases at J; junction bases unmatched: 9. The CDR3 spells CASSSPGGGGTQYF. The CDR3 bases are TGTGCCAGCAGTTCACCTGGGGGGGGTGGTACGCAGTATTTT.

This clonotype was recorded at least ten times. The rearrangement joins TRBV20-1 to TRBJ2-7; D call uncertain. From germline, CDR1 is DFQATT and CDR2 SNEGSKA (reference sequence). V was cut by 3 bases and J by 1 base, with 4 bases left in between. The CDR3 covers 11 residues. The DNA for the CDR3 is TGCAGTGCTAGGGGGTCCTACGAGCAGTACTTC. Its translation is CSARGSYEQYF.

This clonotype appeared many times. This chain joins TRBV11-2 and TRBJ2-5; D perhaps matches TRBD1 (5 bases). The CDR3 totals 13 residues. From germline, CDR1 is SGHAT and CDR2 FQNNGV. Trimming pared 4 bases from V and 1 base from J, leaving 7 bases between. This chain's CDR3 is CASSYDSQETQYF. The CDR3 nucleotides read TGTGCCAGCAGCTATGACAGCCAAGAGACCCAGTACTTC.

V is TRBV5-6 and J is TRBJ2-7; a possible D gene is TRBD2 (5 bases). CDR3 length: 13 residues. Trimming took 0 bases from V and 2 from J, leaving 6 bases between them. Germline V gene data show CDR1 as SGHDT and CDR2 as YYEEEE. DNA of the CDR3: TGTGCCAGCAGCTTGGGAGGGACCTACGAGCAGTACGTC. It is translated as CASSLGGTYEQYV.

Many counts were recorded for this clonotype. This chain links TRBV5-1 with TRBJ1-2, with a possible D match to TRBD1 (5 bases). The CDR3 is 17 residues long. Trimming stripped 0 bases from V and 4 bases from J, with 19 bases between. Germline V CDR1 and CDR2: SGHRS, YFSETQ. The CDR3 coding sequence is TGCGCCAGCAGCTTGGCCGCGGGCACCTCCGGGGGCTATGGCTACACCTTC. This codes for CASSLAAGTSGGYGYTF. The full variable domain, with the rest looked up from reference TRBV5-1 and TRBJ1-2, is KAGVTQTPRYLIKTRGQQVTLSCSPISGHRSVSWYQQTPGQGLQFLFEYFSETQRNKGNFPGRFSGRQFSNSRSEMNVSTLELGDSALYLCASSLAAGTSGGYGYTFGSGTRLTVV.

The V gene is TRBV5-5, the J gene TRBJ2-7, with 13 bases lining up with TRBD2. This CDR3 region has 15 residues. The V gene end was trimmed by 4 bases and the J gene end by 4 bases; junction bases not matched to a gene: 5. Germline loops: CDR1 SGHKS, CDR2 YYEKEE (reference sequence). CDR3 protein: CASSPGTSGVYEQYV. CDR3 DNA sequence: TGTGCCAGCAGCCCTGGGACTAGCGGGGTGTACGAGCAGTACGTC.

This clonotype was observed at least ten times. The V and J genes are TRBV20-1 and TRBJ1-2; perhaps TRBD1 as D (6 bases). Per the germline V gene, CDR1 is DFQATT and CDR2 is SNEGSKA (reference sequence). The V gene lost 0 bases and the J gene lost 8 bases, with 16 bases spanning the gap. This CDR3 is built from 14 residues. CDR3 DNA: TGCAGTGCTAGAGATCTGGGGGCGTCTTCCGGCTACACCTTC. It translates to CSARDLGASSGYTF.

This clonotype was detected ten times or more. V is TRBV7-2 and J is TRBJ2-2, with D unresolved. V gave up 5 bases and J gave up 2 bases, with 6 bases separating them. Germline CDR1 is SGHTA and CDR2 is FQGNSA. The CDR3 totals 13 residues. The CDR3 DNA reads TGTGCCAGCAGCGCCCTCAACACCGGGGAGCTGTTTTTT. Amino acids: CASSALNTGELFF.